The 3 T cell receptor beta chains below come from one sample, sequenced in a study of shared clonotypes between healthy human individuals. The method was immunoSEQ multiplex PCR; TCRdb's version includes in-frame clones alone and lacks a portion of them. Counted here are 600,000 or so clones, approximately 95% occurring once; the ten biggest clones make up over 0.09%. CD45RO-negative, CCR7-selected cells formed the naive CD8 fraction, which excluded terminally differentiated effector memory CD45RA+ cells. Sequenced: naive CD8+ T cells sorted from blood. All receptors derive from a woman in her 30s in good health.

This clone was seen a single time. The V and J genes are TRBV18 and TRBJ1-1, with TRBD1 identical over 9 bases. CDR1 and CDR2 (germline): KGHSH, LQKENI. Trimming cost V 4 bases and J 1 base; bases outside gene matches: 7. This CDR3 is 16 amino acids long. The CDR3 DNA follows: TGTGCCAGCTCACTTAATCCGGGACAGGGGAACACTGAAGCTTTCTTT. It codes for CASSLNPGQGNTEAFF.

This clone appeared once. The chain couples TRBV27 to TRBJ2-7, with D perhaps matching TRBD1 (5 bases). Trimming took 5 bases from V and 2 from J, leaving 16 bases between them. The germline V gene encodes CDR1 MNHEY and CDR2 SMNVEV (reference sequence). CDR3 size: 15 residues. CDR3 region: CASSIINRTPYEQYF. Here the CDR3 DNA reads TGTGCCAGCAGTATAATAAACAGGACCCCCTACGAGCAGTACTTC.

This clone was observed once. The chain uses TRBV11-2 and TRBJ2-7, with a weak D call TRBD1 (5 bases). The CDR3 runs to 14 residues. From germline, CDR1 is SGHAT and CDR2 FQNNGV. V was trimmed by 3 bases and J by 1 base, leaving 10 bases between them. CDR3 nucleotides: TGTGCCAGCAGCTTTACCCAGGGATCCTACGAGCAGTACTTC. Protein product: CASSFTQGSYEQYF.